Reported below is one T cell receptor (beta chain). Its antigen is currently not known. No base quality values were provided; no much bigger clone lies one nucleotide off. This sample stems from a study of Ad26.COV2.S vaccination and SARS-CoV-2 variants (dated by TCRdb to the early 2020s). For context, the study as a whole: Donors in the vaccine arm were drawn from COV1001, a multicentre, randomized, double-blind, placebo-controlled phase I-IIa trial testing Ad26.COV2.S in healthy adults. Ad26.COV2.S was administered intramuscularly at 5 x 10^10 or 1 x 10^11 viral particles, either as a single shot or as two shots given 56 days apart. TCRbeta repertoire sequencing was used to assess the specificity and breadth of SARS-CoV-2-reactive T cell receptors after Ad26.COV2.S vaccination. A total of roughly 30 samples were included in the TCR-sequenced set, comprising roughly 19 Ad26.COV2.S vaccine recipients, 5 placebo recipients and 8 SARS-CoV-2 convalescent individuals. Trial participants were randomized into five groups of five, in which low-dose or high-dose Ad26.COV2.S was given once or twice, or placebo was given on both occasions. Throughout the experiments and outcome assessment, investigators stayed blinded to trial group allocation. Here is what the overall study found, with its caveats: The authors noted that the TCR breadth and depth analyses may have underestimated total T cell responses. Vaccine and placebo recipients had similar non-spike TCR breadth, a finding consistent with the vaccine containing only spike. Substantial breadth of spike-specific CD8+ and CD4+ T cell responses was reported after vaccination. The study was not powered to compare responses between vaccine doses or regimens. Compared with placebo recipients, Ad26.COV2.S recipients showed higher spike-specific TCR breadth (P = 0.0014).

This specimen's treatment or condition label, per the study, means: around 19 received Ad26.COV2.S at low or high dose, single or two shots; 5 received placebo; per-sample allocation not given. Repertoires of vaccine and placebo recipients were sequenced from samples collected on day 63 after the first injection. In Cohort 1b, about 25 adults aged 18-55 years were enrolled at a single site in Boston, USA, between 29 July and 7 August 2020. Ad26.COV2.S was a replication-incompetent adenovirus type 26 vector expressing a prefusion-stabilized SARS-CoV-2 spike protein from the original Wuhan strain. The immunoSEQ Assay was used to sequence TCRbeta CDR3 regions. After extraction, genomic DNA underwent amplification by bias-controlled multiplex PCR, followed by high-throughput sequencing. In the source study's methods: To quantify the absolute abundance of every unique TCRbeta CDR3 region, sequences were collapsed and filtered. T cell fraction was estimated by normalization of TCRbeta template counts to usable DNA, with usable DNA being measured through amplification of reference genes present in all nucleated cells. Repertoire TCRs were annotated as SARS-CoV-2-specific when V gene, CDR3 amino acid sequence and J gene were exactly matched to a known reactive TCR set. The reference SARS-CoV-2 TCR set came from MIRA and was filtered for enrichment in COVID-19-positive ImmuneCODE repertoires, removing public or cross-reactive TCRs. Drawing on the MIRA antigens, annotated TCRs were analysed further at the level of specific ORF or position within ORF. Depth was the summed frequency of annotated unique rearrangements, while breadth was defined as annotated unique rearrangements over total unique productive rearrangements. TCR breadth was compared between groups using two-sided Wilcoxon rank-sum tests. This immuneACCESS table, as held by TCRdb, lists in-frame sequences with V and J called but not all clones. Of the missing ones, under half trace to an unresolved V gene in checked studies; the others have no known cause. The DNA gave D and trimming, while V, J and clone size come from that table. Counted in this sample were roughly 380,000 clones; 70% to 90% of them appeared once. The ten most abundant clones make up around 3.6% of the sample.

The V end gives up 1 base and the J end 5 bases, leaving 4 bases in the junction not matched to a gene. Based on the germline V gene (reference sequence), the CDR1 and CDR2 sequences are SEHNR and FQNEAQ. CDR3 length: 15 amino acids, cysteine to phenylalanine. Only CDR3 DNA remains: 45 bases, in frame from the first base. This TCR was recovered from a person aged 18-60 years who received the Ad26.COV2.S COVID-19 vaccine or a placebo. This material consisted of peripheral blood, taken in a trial of Ad26.COV2.S vaccine versus placebo. Recombination connected TRBV7-9 to TRBJ2-5; TRBD2 aligns with 10 central bases. The DNA is as follows: TGTGCCAGCAGCTTAGTCGGACTAGCGGAGGAGACCCAGTACTTC. Its protein product is CASSLVGLAEETQYF.